The 27 T cell receptor beta chains reported below all come from one sample, sequenced in a study of early T cells in non-severe SARS-CoV-2 infection. In TCRdb, the 5' RACE reads were re-called with MiXCR into one record per CDR3 protein. This table holds 20,000 to 30,000 distinct CDR3 sequences, roughly 4% found once. The sequencing sample was made of whole blood. Source of these receptors: an adult who was a healthcare worker with PCR-confirmed SARS-CoV-2 infection or an uninfected control (not recorded which).

This clonotype was observed many times. The V call is TRBV12-3 or TRBV12-4, the J call TRBJ1-1; D is unclear. The V and J ends lost 7 bases and 7 bases respectively, with 13 bases between them. The CDR3 contains 12 residues. CDR3 DNA: TGTGCCAGCATCCTAGGAGACCTTGAAGCTTTCTTT. This codes for CASILGDLEAFF.

The sample holds many counts of this clonotype. This chain joins TRBV19 and TRBJ1-5; 10 nucleotides match TRBD1. The ends lost 2 bases at V and 3 bases at J; junction bases unmatched: 7. From germline, CDR1 is LNHDA and CDR2 SQIVND (reference sequence). This CDR3 region has 17 residues. Here the CDR3 reads CASSINRGTGDNQPQHF. The CDR3 DNA sequence: TGTGCCAGTAGTATAAACCGCGGGACAGGGGACAATCAGCCCCAGCATTTT.

This clonotype showed up many times. This chain uses TRBV5-1 with TRBJ2-7; TRBD2 matches 10 bases. Per the germline V gene, CDR1 is SGHRS and CDR2 is YFSETQ. The length of the CDR3 is 14 residues. V shed 0 bases, J shed 4 bases, and the junction held 1 base outside the gene matches. The CDR3 region is CASSLATSGYEQYF. The CDR3 region has the DNA TGCGCCAGCAGCTTGGCGACTAGCGGGTACGAGCAGTACTTC.

This clonotype occurred many times. J is TRBJ2-3 and V is TRBV20-1; 9 bases are a match to TRBD2. J gave up 1 base and V 3 bases, and 5 bases lay outside the gene matches. CDR3 size: 15 residues. Germline V lookup: CDR1 DFQATT, CDR2 SNEGSKA (reference sequence). The CDR3 sequence: CSARTSGAGTDTQYF. CDR3 DNA sequence: TGCAGTGCTAGGACTAGCGGTGCCGGCACAGATACGCAGTATTTT.

In this sample, this clonotype turned up many times. One end of the junction fails to match germline, which may point to a read error. The chain carries TRBV6-1 and TRBJ2-7, with 12 positions matching TRBD1. Germline CDR1 MNHNS, CDR2 SASEGT. The CDR3 covers 16 residues. The CDR3 sequence is CASSLPGQGASHEQYF. CDR3 DNA: TGTGCCAGCAGTCTACCGGGACAGGGGGCCTCCCACGAGCAGTACTTC.

This clonotype was detected many times. This sequence joins TRBV29-1 and TRBJ2-5, with D perhaps matching TRBD1 or TRBD2 (6 bases each). V lost 4 bases and J 5 bases, leaving 8 bases between the germline ends. CDR3 length: 11 amino acids. In germline, CDR1 is SQVTM, CDR2 ANQGSEA. The CDR3 region is CSVGGAETQYF. The CDR3 DNA reads TGCAGCGTTGGGGGGGCGGAGACCCAGTACTTC.

The sample holds many counts of this clonotype. J is TRBJ2-7 and V is TRBV7-9; 12 bases match TRBD1. This CDR3 is built from 15 residues. The junction had 8 bases not matched to a gene; V was cut back by 5 bases and J by 6 bases. The germline CDR1 and CDR2 sequences are SEHNR and FQNEAQ (reference sequence). CDR3: CASSPYRDRGPEQYF. Here the CDR3 DNA reads TGTGCCAGCAGCCCTTACCGGGACAGGGGGCCCGAGCAGTACTTC.

This clonotype was seen many times. The CDR3 loop reads CASSLGAGTGDTGELFF. The DNA for the CDR3 is TGTGCCAGCAGCTTGGGGGCCGGGACAGGGGACACCGGGGAGCTGTTTTTT. The chain couples TRBV5-5 to TRBJ2-2; 10 nucleotides agree with TRBD1. This CDR3 is built from 17 residues. CDR1 and CDR2 from the germline V gene are SGHKS and YYEKEE (reference sequence). The ends lost 0 bases at V and 3 bases at J; junction bases unmatched: 5.

This clonotype was seen ten or more times. V is TRBV20-1 and J is TRBJ1-2; the match to TRBD1 covers 9 bases. V shed 6 bases and J 2 bases; nucleotides not matched to a gene: 4. The CDR3 loop spans 13 amino acids. Germline values: CDR1 DFQATT, CDR2 SNEGSKA (reference sequence). The CDR3, as DNA: TGCAGTGCCGGACAGGGGATGAACTATGGCTACACCTTC. It is translated as CSAGQGMNYGYTF.

Many counts were recorded for this clonotype. The chain uses TRBV24-1 and TRBJ1-5; no definite D call. Looked up from germline, CDR1 is KGHDR and CDR2 is SFDVKD. V was pared by 3 bases and J by 1 base, with 6 bases between. This CDR3 contains 14 residues. Here the CDR3 DNA reads TGTGCCACCAGTGATCGGCAAAGCAATCAGCCCCAGCATTTT. This encodes CATSDRQSNQPQHF.

V is TRBV3-1 and J is TRBJ2-1, with TRBD2 identical over 16 bases. Unmatched junction bases numbered 3, after V lost 2 bases and J lost 5 bases. Germline values: CDR1 LGHDT, CDR2 YNNKEL (reference sequence). The CDR3 covers 17 residues. CDR3: CASSQIGTSGRDNEQFF. The CDR3 coding sequence is TGTGCCAGCAGCCAAATCGGGACTAGCGGGAGGGACAATGAGCAGTTCTTC.

This clonotype occurred many times. The chain carries TRBV7-2 and TRBJ2-4, with D perhaps matching TRBD1 (6 bases). The CDR3 has 16 amino acids. Germline V gives CDR1 SGHTA, CDR2 FQGNSA. V was clipped by 3 bases and J by 1 base, with 13 bases between them. CDR3 bases: TGTGCCAGCAGCTTCTCAGGGGTTTTGGCCAAAAACATTCAGTACTTC. This encodes CASSFSGVLAKNIQYF.

This clonotype has a count of ten or more. J is TRBJ2-1 and V is TRBV7-3, with 11 positions matching TRBD2. From germline, CDR1 is SGHTA and CDR2 FQGTGA. The CDR3 has 16 amino acids. Unmatched junction bases numbered 2, after V lost 3 bases and J lost 1 base. The CDR3, as DNA: TGTGCCAGCAGCTTGACTAGCGGGGCATCCTACAATGAGCAGTTCTTC. Its translation: CASSLTSGASYNEQFF.

This clonotype was counted many times. V usage is TRBV7-6 and J usage is TRBJ2-3, with TRBD2 as a possible D gene (6 bases). From germline, CDR1 is SGHVS and CDR2 FNYEAQ. Trimming stripped 2 bases from V and 2 bases from J, with 17 bases between. This CDR3 comprises 17 residues. The CDR3 sequence is CASSLNLAAGITDTQYF. CDR3 DNA: TGTGCCAGCAGCTTAAATTTAGCAGCGGGTATCACAGATACGCAGTATTTT.

This clonotype was recorded many times. The rearrangement links TRBV9 to TRBJ2-3; 13 bases match TRBD2. Unmatched junction bases numbered 5, after V lost 0 bases and J lost 4 bases. Germline V gene data show CDR1 as SGDLS and CDR2 as YYNGEE. The CDR3 is 17 amino acids. The CDR3, as DNA: TGTGCCAGCAGCGTAGGATGGACTAGCGGGAGACCAGATACGCAGTATTTT. Translation gives CASSVGWTSGRPDTQYF.

In its sample, this clonotype ranks as medium-sized (0.01 to 0.1%). The genes are TRBV19 and TRBJ2-2; TRBD1 is a possible D gene (7 bases). The V end was cut by 5 bases, the J end by 4 bases, with 26 bases between. There are 19 residues in the CDR3. CDR1 LNHDA and CDR2 SQIVND come from the germline V gene (reference sequence). CDR3 DNA: TGTGCCAGTAGTCCTTCGGAGACAGGGACACTAGCTGGCACCGGGGAGCTGTTTTTT. It encodes CASSPSETGTLAGTGELFF.

This clonotype was recorded many times. The V gene is TRBV7-2, the J gene TRBJ2-7; no firm D call. This CDR3 is built from 14 residues. V was clipped by 4 bases and J by 7 bases, with 17 bases between them. The germline CDR1 and CDR2 sequences are SGHTA and FQGNSA. The CDR3 is CASSSRSIGWEQYF. DNA of the CDR3: TGTGCCAGCAGCTCTCGGAGCATAGGGTGGGAGCAGTACTTC.

In this sample, this clonotype turned up a few times. The chain is built from TRBV20-1 and TRBJ2-3, with TRBD2 matching over 13 bases. V gave up 5 bases and J gave up 4 bases; unmatched junction bases: 9. The CDR3 loop spans 16 amino acids. From germline, CDR1 is DFQATT and CDR2 SNEGSKA (reference sequence). CDR3 coding DNA: TGCAGTGCTTCCGGACTAGCGGGAGCCTGGGCAGATACGCAGTATTTT. Protein product: CSASGLAGAWADTQYF.

This clonotype has just a few counts. This sequence joins TRBV5-1 and TRBJ2-5; 15 bases align to TRBD2. The V gene end was trimmed by 3 bases and the J gene end by 5 bases; junction bases not matched to a gene: 8. Germline values: CDR1 SGHRS, CDR2 YFSETQ. The CDR3 runs 17 residues. This CDR3 is CASSSGLAGGPGETQYF. DNA of the CDR3: TGCGCCAGCAGCTCAGGACTAGCGGGAGGGCCCGGGGAGACCCAGTACTTC.

This clonotype has at least ten counts. V gene TRBV29-1 combines with J gene TRBJ2-1; 10 nucleotides match TRBD2. V dropped 4 bases and J dropped 7; count of bases not matched to a gene: 7. This CDR3 has 14 amino acids. In germline, CDR1 is SQVTM, CDR2 ANQGSEA. CDR3 sequence (DNA): TGCAGCGTTGGTGCTAGCGGGAGAGGTAATGAGCAGTTCTTC. Translated: CSVGASGRGNEQFF.

V is TRBV28 and J is TRBJ2-3, with D possibly matching TRBD2 (5 bases). Germline CDR1 is MDHEN and CDR2 is SYDVKM. Between the trimmed V and J ends, which lost 4 bases and 3 bases, there was a span of 20 bases. The CDR3 contains 17 residues. The CDR3 is CASSSPLEGPGTDTQYF. The CDR3 bases are TGTGCCAGCAGTTCGCCCCTCGAGGGCCCCGGGACAGATACGCAGTATTTT.

This clonotype was recorded a few times. The chain uses TRBV27 and TRBJ2-7, with TRBD2 identical over 13 bases. This CDR3 is built from 14 residues. Germline V gene data show CDR1 as MNHEY and CDR2 as SMNVEV (reference sequence). V dropped 5 bases and J dropped 5; count of bases not matched to a gene: 3. The CDR3 protein is CASSGTSGVHEQYF. The CDR3 region has the DNA TGTGCCAGCAGTGGGACTAGCGGGGTCCACGAGCAGTACTTC.

This clonotype has a count of ten or more. The rearrangement uses TRBV21-1 and TRBJ1-2; the table's TRBD1 call for D was not verified on the DNA. TRBV21-1 is flagged as a pseudogene. The CDR3 spans 15 residues. DNA for the CDR3: TGTGCCAGCAGCCCCCGGAGGTGGGGAAGATATGGCTACACCTTC. Amino acids: CASSPRRWGRYGYTF.

This clonotype was recorded at least ten times. The CDR3 region is CASIEPERDEQFF. CDR3 DNA sequence: TGTGCCAGCATCGAACCCGAGAGGGATGAGCAGTTCTTC. This sequence joins TRBV7-9 and TRBJ2-1; D might be TRBD2 (5 bases). Looked up from germline, CDR1 is SEHNR and CDR2 is FQNEAQ (reference sequence). V lost 7 bases and J 8 bases, leaving 15 bases between the germline ends. The CDR3 length is 13 residues.

This clonotype was seen a single time. The chain links TRBV6-2 or TRBV6-3 to TRBJ2-1, with 8 bases lining up with TRBD2. The CDR3 is 14 amino acids. With 10 bases clipped from V and 7 bases from J, the junction kept 12 bases outside the gene matches. Germline CDR1 and CDR2: MNHEY and SVGEGT. The CDR3, as DNA: TGTGCCACCAACCCACTCGGGAGGGCTAATGAGCAGTTCTTC. It is translated as CATNPLGRANEQFF.

This clonotype was counted at least ten times. The chain has TRBV5-1 and TRBJ2-5, with 9 bases identical to TRBD2. The J segment lost 1 base and the V segment lost 4 bases, leaving 8 bases of the junction unmatched. This CDR3 is 16 amino acids long. CDR1 and CDR2 from the germline V gene are SGHRS and YFSETQ. The CDR3 is CASSTLAGGPQETQYF. The CDR3 DNA sequence: TGCGCCAGCAGCACACTGGCGGGAGGGCCCCAAGAGACCCAGTACTTC.

The rearrangement uses TRBV15 and TRBJ2-1; 7 bases line up with TRBD2. Trimming took 0 bases from V and 7 from J; bases not matched to a gene: 18. This CDR3 contains 19 residues. Germline CDR1 LNHNV, CDR2 YYDKDF (reference sequence). CDR3 residues: CATSRDLGGFRDLQNEQFF. DNA of the CDR3: TGTGCCACCAGCAGAGATCTGGGGGGGTTCCGGGACCTCCAAAATGAGCAGTTCTTC.